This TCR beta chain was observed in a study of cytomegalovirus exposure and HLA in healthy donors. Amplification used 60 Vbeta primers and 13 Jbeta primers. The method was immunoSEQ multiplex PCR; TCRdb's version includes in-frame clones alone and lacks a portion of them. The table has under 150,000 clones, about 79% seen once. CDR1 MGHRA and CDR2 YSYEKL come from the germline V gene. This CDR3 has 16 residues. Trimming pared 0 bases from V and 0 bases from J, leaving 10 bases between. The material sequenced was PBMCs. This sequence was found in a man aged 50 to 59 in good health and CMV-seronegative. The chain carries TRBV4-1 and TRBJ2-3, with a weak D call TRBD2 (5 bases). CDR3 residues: CASSQDLGASTDTQYF. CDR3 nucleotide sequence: TGCGCCAGCAGCCAAGATCTGGGAGCTAGCACAGATACGCAGTATTTT.